This paragraph reports one TCR beta chain. The data were obtained in a study of cytomegalovirus exposure and HLA in healthy donors. The CDR3 has 13 amino acids. J lost 7 bases, V lost 5 bases, and 7 bases had no gene match. Germline lookup yields CDR1 SGHTA and CDR2 FQGNSA. The PCR ran on 60 Vbeta and 13 Jbeta primers. Repertoires were generated with immunoSEQ multiplex PCR, while TCRdb's copy carries only in-frame clones and drops some. Among 60,000 to 70,000 clones listed, 60% to 85% were seen once. The sequence came from a male donor in good health and CMV-seropositive. V gene TRBV7-2 combines with J gene TRBJ1-2; the match to TRBD1 covers 7 bases. Sequenced: PBMCs. The CDR3, as DNA: TGTGCCAGCAGCCAGAGGGGGCGGGCTGGCTACACCTTC. It codes for CASSQRGRAGYTF.